One and the same sample provided the 14 T cell receptor beta chains below, sequenced in a study of CD4 T cells in relation to SARS-CoV-2 and coronaviruses. The unexposed donors gave CD4+ T cells in about 2011-2019, prior to COVID-19. CD4+ T cells were isolated from the cells after 10 days of culture. Sequencing was performed with immunoSEQ multiplex PCR; in TCRdb, only in-frame clones are kept and a portion is missing. Of some 16,000 clones in the sample, around four fifths were seen once. Their specific antigens are unknown. What was sequenced was CD4+ T cells from PBMCs, cultured in vitro. Receptors originate from a human donor in good health.

The V gene is TRBV11-2, the J gene TRBJ2-1, with TRBD1 matching over 11 bases. Germline V gives CDR1 SGHAT, CDR2 FQNNGV. J lost 7 bases, V lost 9 bases, and 8 bases had no gene match. This CDR3 region has 14 residues. CDR3 residues: CASSRDRGVNEQFF. For the CDR3, the DNA is TGTGCCAGTTCCCGGGACAGGGGGGTAAATGAGCAGTTCTTC.

Here the CDR3 DNA reads TGTGCCAGCAGCCAAGGGACAGGGGGCGGCGGCTACACCTTC. This codes for CASSQGTGGGGYTF. The V and J genes are TRBV3-1 (or the pseudogene TRBV3-2) and TRBJ1-2; 11 bases match TRBD1. CDR3 length: 14 residues. J gave up 8 bases and V 1 base, and 3 bases lay outside the gene matches. CDR1 and CDR2 (germline): LGHDT, YNNKEL (reference sequence).

V usage is TRBV18 and J usage is TRBJ2-2; D might be TRBD2 (6 bases). The CDR3 loop spans 16 amino acids. V lost 4 bases to trimming and J lost 1 base, with 13 bases between them. Germline V gene data show CDR1 as KGHSH and CDR2 as LQKENI. The CDR3 here is CASSRNGRENTGELFF. In DNA form, the CDR3 reads TGTGCCAGCTCACGGAACGGGCGGGAGAACACCGGGGAGCTGTTTTTT.

The genes are TRBV10-3 and TRBJ2-7; D uncertain. The CDR3 is made up of 13 amino acids. V was shortened by 3 bases and J by 7 bases, with 13 bases between the two germline ends. Germline lookup yields CDR1 ENHRY and CDR2 SYGVKD. The CDR3 is CAISEASTVEQYF. The CDR3 region has the DNA TGTGCCATCAGTGAAGCGTCGACTGTGGAGCAGTACTTC.

The V and J genes are TRBV3-1 (or the pseudogene TRBV3-2) and TRBJ2-1; 9 positions match TRBD2. Trimming took 5 bases from V and 2 from J; bases not matched to a gene: 4. Germline V lookup: CDR1 LGHDT, CDR2 YNNKEL (reference sequence). The length of the CDR3 is 15 residues. In DNA form, the CDR3 reads TGTGCCAGCAGCGTTAGCGGGGGCACCTACAATGAGCAGTTCTTC. This encodes CASSVSGGTYNEQFF.

The chain combines TRBV15 with TRBJ2-1; a weak D match, TRBD2 (6 bases). The germline V gene has CDR1 LNHNV and CDR2 YYDKDF (reference sequence). V lost 0 bases and J lost 0, with 12 bases in between. This CDR3 is 17 amino acids long. CDR3 sequence reads: CATSREEAGSSYNEQFF. The DNA for the CDR3 is TGTGCCACCAGCAGAGAGGAGGCGGGGAGCTCCTACAATGAGCAGTTCTTC.

This clone turned up a few times. V and J are TRBV12-3 or TRBV12-4 and TRBJ1-2; D unclear. Between the trimmed V and J ends, which lost 3 bases and 5 bases, there was a span of 10 bases. The CDR3 runs to 13 residues. The CDR3 DNA follows: TGTGCCAGCAGTTTTGGCAGCCGTTATGGCTACACCTTC. Translation: CASSFGSRYGYTF.

The chain uses TRBV28 and TRBJ1-6; 9 bases map to TRBD1. The ends lost 6 bases at V and 10 bases at J; junction bases unmatched: 16. Germline CDR1 is MDHEN and CDR2 is SYDVKM. This CDR3 region has 17 residues. Here the CDR3 reads CASSSVKQGAGGSPLHF. Written as DNA, the CDR3 is TGTGCCAGCAGCTCGGTAAAACAGGGGGCCGGTGGGTCACCCCTCCACTTT.

The chain employs TRBV12-5 and TRBJ2-1; 10 positions agree with TRBD2. The CDR3 spans 19 residues. J gave up 6 bases and V 1 base, and 15 bases lay outside the gene matches. From germline, CDR1 is LGHNT and CDR2 FRNRAP. The CDR3 bases are TGTGCTAGTGGTTTGGGCGTATTTGGCCTAGCGGGAGTGGGCAATGAGCAGTTCTTC. Its translation is CASGLGVFGLAGVGNEQFF.

This clone showed up just a few times. The rearrangement links TRBV4-1 to TRBJ1-5; D remains ambiguous. The CDR3 is 15 amino acids. Trimming removed 3 bases at V and 0 bases at J, with 9 bases between. Germline CDR1 and CDR2: MGHRA and YSYEKL. The CDR3 is CASSQGINSNQPQHF. For the CDR3, the DNA is TGCGCCAGCAGCCAGGGGATTAATAGCAATCAGCCCCAGCATTTT.

The chain joins TRBV5-1 to TRBJ2-7, with D uncertain. The germline CDR1 and CDR2 sequences are SGHRS and YFSETQ. The CDR3 length is 12 residues. V was pared by 3 bases and J by 4 bases, with 8 bases between. The CDR3 DNA reads as TGCGCCAGCAGCTGGAATGGGTACGAGCAGTACTTC. It encodes CASSWNGYEQYF.

V usage is TRBV6-4 and J usage is TRBJ2-6; no firm D call. Trimming cost V 0 bases and J 2 bases, with 5 bases left between them. Germline-derived CDR1 and CDR2 are MRHNA and SNTAGT. This CDR3 region has 15 residues. CDR3 nucleotides: TGTGCCAGCAGTGACTCGACAACTGGGGCCAACGTCCTGACTTTC. Translation: CASSDSTTGANVLTF.

The chain couples TRBV5-1 to TRBJ1-1, with TRBD1 identical over 7 bases. The CDR3 extends over 15 amino acids. The germline V gene encodes CDR1 SGHRS and CDR2 YFSETQ. Germline trimming cut 2 bases from V and 4 bases from J; bases unmatched to any gene: 8. The CDR3 DNA reads TGCGCCAGCAGCTTAAGTACAGGGGCAGGCACTGAAGCTTTCTTT. It is translated as CASSLSTGAGTEAFF.

The J gene is TRBJ1-5, the V gene TRBV20-1, with TRBD1 as a possible D gene (6 bases). V lost 3 bases and J 0 bases, leaving 18 bases between the germline ends. The CDR3 length is 17 residues. The germline CDR1 and CDR2 sequences are DFQATT and SNEGSKA (reference sequence). CDR3 DNA: TGCAGTGCTAGTTCCTTAGGGGGGGGGCATAGCAATCAGCCCCAGCATTTT. It yields the protein CSASSLGGGHSNQPQHF.